This T cell receptor (beta chain) was captured by sequencing in a study of identical twins. Overall study findings and caveats: For out-of-frame beta sequences, excess twin sharing was weaker.

This CDR3 comprises 15 residues. Germline lookup yields CDR1 DFQATT and CDR2 SNEGSKA (reference sequence). Trimming removed 4 bases from V and 2 bases from J, with 18 bases in between. Everyone who donated was a healthy Caucasian. TCRdb re-called the 5' RACE reads through MiXCR, storing one row per CDR3 protein. The sample shows under 500,000 distinct CDR3 sequences, roughly an eighth of them seen only once. This clonotype was counted between two and nine times. Antigen: not known. These same data were also listed under a study on yellow fever vaccine responses in identical twins.

The genes are TRBV20-1 and TRBJ2-7; D perhaps matches TRBD1 (6 bases). Sequences were obtained from CD4+ T cells sorted from blood. The receptor's source is a woman aged 18-29 years in good health. The CDR3 region is CSATRPGTPAYEQYF. The DNA for the CDR3 is TGCAGTGCTACCCGGCCCGGGACACCGGCCTACGAGCAGTACTTC.